The present T cell receptor beta chain was sequenced within a study of cytomegalovirus exposure and HLA in healthy donors. General study findings and limits: Available immune exposure information covered CMV serostatus only.

Details on this clone: Its antigen is unidentified.

The PCR had 60 Vbeta and 13 Jbeta primers. The protocol was immunoSEQ multiplex PCR, while the TCRdb copy is restricted to in-frame clones and leaves out a portion. The data contain about 200,000 clones, roughly 88% of them singletons. This CDR3 spans 15 amino acids. The V segment lost 10 bases and the J segment 2 bases; nucleotides outside the gene matches: 8. Germline CDR1 reads ENHRY; CDR2 reads SYGVKD. The source is a boy aged 2 to 9 in good health and CMV-seronegative. The sample was PBMCs. This chain joins TRBV10-3 and TRBJ2-1; 10 nucleotides align to TRBD2. CDR3 DNA: TGTGCCACTCTTGCTCTAGCGGGAGCCTACAATGAGCAGTTCTTC. Its translation: CATLALAGAYNEQFF.